The entry below gives a single T cell receptor beta chain sequence along with its context. These data are taken from a study of blood T cell repertoires in COVID-19. The wider study: COVID-19 samples collected from the United States, Italy and Spain covered acute and convalescent phases.

Study processing details: Reference gene primer amplification in the assay estimated nucleated cell counts. Generated by immunoSEQ multiplex PCR, the TCRdb table keeps only in-frame clones and is missing some. Clone size and the V and J calls come from that table; the DNA yielded D and trimming. Here the sample spans 280,000 or so clones, 89% being singletons. Participants, 18 to 89 years old, spanned about two dozen US areas. Categorization into cohorts depended on clinical history that participants reported. This clonotype was obtained from a woman aged 45-60 years who had been exposed to COVID-19. The specimen was PBMCs or T cells enriched from blood (not recorded which).

The CDR3 bases are TGTGCCAGCAGTTCCCCCGTTGACAGGGGGTCGTATGGCTACACCTTC. This gives the protein CASSSPVDRGSYGYTF. The V and J genes are TRBV6-5 and TRBJ1-2, with TRBD1 identical over 9 bases. Germline V gene sequence: CDR1 MNHEY, CDR2 SVGAGI. Unmatched junction bases numbered 11, after V lost 4 bases and J lost 5 bases. CDR3 length equals 16 residues.